This TCR beta chain was sequenced during a study of blood T cell repertoires in COVID-19. Study as a whole: Donors in the United States, Italy and Spain gave samples during acute or convalescent COVID-19. T cells, B-cell-depleted T cells, or PBMCs provided the cDNA or gDNA that served as material.

Trimming pared 3 bases from V and 6 bases from J, leaving 17 bases between. Germline CDR1 and CDR2: KGHSH and LQKENI. This CDR3 contains 15 residues. Authors' data handling: Researchers report that nucleated cell counts were estimated from reference gene primer amplification. The method was immunoSEQ multiplex PCR; TCRdb's version includes in-frame clones alone and lacks a portion of them. That table is the source of V, J and clone size, and D and trimming were worked out from the DNA. The sample has roughly 250,000 clones, roughly nine tenths seen once. Sequenced material: peripheral blood. The sequence came from a man in his forties or fifties who had recovered from COVID-19. V gene TRBV18 combines with J gene TRBJ1-1; the D gene is possibly TRBD1 (6 bases). The CDR3 nucleotides are TGTGCCAGCTCACCTTTGGGGGGGCCCGACTCTGAAGCTTTCTTT. Amino acid sequence: CASSPLGGPDSEAFF.